A single sample gave rise to the 20 T cell receptor beta chains below, sequenced in a study of PD-1 blockade in classical Hodgkin lymphoma. Time point given: newly diagnosed, previously untreated cHL patient sample. Measured with immunoSEQ multiplex PCR; TCRdb has only the in-frame clones, and not every one. Of about 28,000 clones listed, approximately 89% are singletons. The sequenced sample was peripheral blood mononuclear cells (PBMCs). Receptors originate from a human donor with classical Hodgkin lymphoma.

Only one count was recorded for this clone. This chain links TRBV23-1 with TRBJ2-6, with 7 bases lining up with TRBD1. TRBV23-1 falls under the ORF class, with uncertain function. CDR3 length: 15 residues. V shed 7 bases, J shed 1 base, and the junction held 4 bases outside the gene matches. CDR3 in amino acids: CASKQGLSGANVLTF. The CDR3 nucleotides read TGCGCCAGCAAACAGGGGTTGTCTGGGGCCAACGTCCTGACTTTC.

The chain uses TRBV19 and TRBJ1-1; D perhaps matches TRBD1 (5 bases). V lost 4 bases, J lost 2 bases, and 8 bases lay in between. This CDR3 is 13 amino acids long. The germline V gene encodes CDR1 LNHDA and CDR2 SQIVND (reference sequence). For the CDR3, the DNA is TGTGCCAGTAGTACCCAGGGTAACACTGAAGCTTTCTTT. Translating it yields CASSTQGNTEAFF. The variable domain in full, with the rest retrieved from reference TRBV19 and TRBJ1-1, is DGGITQSPKYLFRKEGQNVTLSCEQNLNHDAMYWYRQDPGQGLRLIYYSQIVNDFQKGDIAEGYSVSREKKESFPLTVTSAQKNPTAFYLCASSTQGNTEAFFGQGTRLTVV.

The V gene is TRBV19, the J gene TRBJ2-7; 7 bases align to TRBD1. The CDR3 loop spans 14 amino acids. Germline V gene sequence: CDR1 LNHDA, CDR2 SQIVND (reference sequence). Trimming cost V 3 bases and J 0 bases; bases outside gene matches: 2. CDR3 in amino acids: CASSIGTASYEQYF. In nucleotides, the CDR3 is TGTGCCAGTAGTATTGGGACAGCCTCCTACGAGCAGTACTTC. The complete variable domain, with remaining parts taken from reference TRBV19 and TRBJ2-7, reads DGGITQSPKYLFRKEGQNVTLSCEQNLNHDAMYWYRQDPGQGLRLIYYSQIVNDFQKGDIAEGYSVSREKKESFPLTVTSAQKNPTAFYLCASSIGTASYEQYFGPGTRLTVT.

The chain combines TRBV7-2 with TRBJ1-5, with 7 bases fitting TRBD1. The CDR3 length is 15 residues. V lost 5 bases, J lost 3 bases, and 7 bases stayed unmatched. Germline V lookup: CDR1 SGHTA, CDR2 FQGNSA. The CDR3 is CASSAMTGPNQPQHF. The CDR3 DNA sequence: TGTGCCAGCAGCGCCATGACAGGGCCCAATCAGCCCCAGCATTTT.

The chain employs TRBV4-2 and TRBJ2-2, with D tentatively TRBD2 (6 bases). The CDR3 length is 14 residues. V lost 6 bases and J 1 base, leaving 9 bases between the germline ends. The germline gives CDR1 LGHNA, CDR2 YNFKEQ. Here the CDR3 reads CASRWDLNTGELFF. In DNA, the CDR3 is TGTGCCAGCAGATGGGACTTGAACACCGGGGAGCTGTTTTTT.

The chain recombines TRBV7-3 with TRBJ1-1; 9 nucleotides agree with TRBD1. Germline V lookup: CDR1 SGHTA, CDR2 FQGTGA. This CDR3 contains 13 residues. J was trimmed by 11 bases and V by 5 bases; bases with no gene match: 9. The CDR3 DNA reads TGTGCCAGCAGCAAATACAGGGGGCTTAGTGCTTTCTTT. Translated: CASSKYRGLSAFF. Filled out from reference TRBV7-3 and TRBJ1-1, the complete variable domain reads GAGVSQTPSNKVTEKGKYVELRCDPISGHTALYWYRQSLGQGPEFLIYFQGTGAADDSGLPNDRFFAVRPEGSVSTLKIQRTERGDSAVYLCASSKYRGLSAFFGQGTRLTVV.

The chain couples TRBV10-3 to TRBJ2-7; D ambiguous. The length of the CDR3 is 11 residues. Germline CDR1 reads ENHRY; CDR2 reads SYGVKD. Trimming took off 4 bases at V and 4 bases at J, with 5 bases between the two ends. CDR3 loop: CAISVRYEQYF. For the CDR3, the DNA is TGTGCCATCAGTGTTAGGTACGAGCAGTACTTC.

This rearrangement joins TRBV9 to TRBJ2-2, with unresolved D. Germline loops: CDR1 SGDLS, CDR2 YYNGEE. V lost 2 bases to trimming and J lost 1 base, with 6 bases between them. The CDR3 is 14 amino acids. The CDR3 is CASSVSLNTGELFF. The CDR3 region has the DNA TGTGCCAGCAGCGTGTCTCTGAACACCGGGGAGCTGTTTTTT.

The chain carries TRBV27 and TRBJ1-5; TRBD1 matches at 10 bases. The CDR3 consists of 14 residues. V shed 6 bases and J 6 bases; nucleotides not matched to a gene: 5. Germline CDR1 and CDR2: MNHEY and SMNVEV (reference sequence). In DNA, the CDR3 is TGTGCCAGCAGACGACAGGGGGCGGGTCAGCCCCAGCATTTT. This codes for CASRRQGAGQPQHF.

V is TRBV6-6 and J is TRBJ2-1; 8 positions match TRBD2. J gave up 9 bases and V 8 bases, and 18 bases lay outside the gene matches. This CDR3 comprises 16 residues. CDR1 is MNHNY, CDR2 SVGAGI, per germline (reference sequence). The DNA for the CDR3 is TGTGCCAGCGCCCTCAAGGCTAGCGGGTCGGGGGGTGAGCAGTTCTTC. Translating gives CASALKASGSGGEQFF.

The J gene is TRBJ2-2, the V gene TRBV2; weak D call: TRBD1 (5 bases). The CDR3 contains 14 residues. V was shortened by 6 bases and J by 4 bases, with 12 bases between the two germline ends. Germline V CDR1 and CDR2: SNHLY, FYNNEI. CDR3 amino acids: CASRRQSATGELFF. In nucleotides, the CDR3 is TGTGCCAGCAGGAGACAGTCAGCCACCGGGGAGCTGTTTTTT.

V gene TRBV7-9 combines with J gene TRBJ2-1; D tentatively fits TRBD1 or TRBD2 (5 bases each). CDR1 is SEHNR, CDR2 FQNEAQ, per germline (reference sequence). V was pared by 3 bases and J by 7 bases, with 13 bases between. This CDR3 comprises 14 residues. This chain's CDR3 is CASSFVAGSNEQFF. CDR3 coding DNA: TGTGCCAGCAGCTTCGTTGCAGGGAGTAATGAGCAGTTCTTC.

This chain joins TRBV10-3 and TRBJ1-1; D is undetermined. Trimming shortened V by 6 bases and J by 3 bases, and 14 bases separated the two germline ends. The CDR3 has 14 amino acids. The germline gives CDR1 ENHRY, CDR2 SYGVKD. CDR3 amino acids: CAIRTDLSDTEAFF. The DNA of the CDR3 is TGTGCCATCAGAACGGACCTCAGCGACACTGAAGCTTTCTTT.

J is TRBJ2-3 and V is TRBV11-2; TRBD2 agrees at 7 bases. CDR1 is SGHAT and CDR2 is FQNNGV in the germline V gene. The CDR3 consists of 15 residues. Trimming removed 0 bases from V and 5 bases from J; junction bases left unmatched: 5. CDR3 residues: CASSLDLPSGDTQYF. As DNA, the CDR3 is TGTGCCAGCAGCTTAGATCTGCCTAGCGGAGATACGCAGTATTTT.

V gene TRBV2 combines with J gene TRBJ1-1; D perhaps matches TRBD1 (5 bases). V lost 6 bases and J 1 base, leaving 9 bases between the germline ends. From germline, CDR1 is SNHLY and CDR2 FYNNEI. The length of the CDR3 is 13 residues. The CDR3 is CASRAQGNTEAFF. The CDR3 nucleotides are TGTGCCAGCAGGGCCCAGGGGAACACTGAAGCTTTCTTT. Variable domain in full (rest from reference TRBV2 and TRBJ1-1): EPEVTQTPSHQVTQMGQEVILRCVPISNHLYFYWYRQILGQKVEFLVSFYNNEISEKSEIFDDQFSVERPDGSNFTLKIRSTKLEDSAMYFCASRAQGNTEAFFGQGTRLTVV.

J is TRBJ2-1 and V is TRBV28; D perhaps matches TRBD2 (6 bases). Trimming stripped 6 bases from V and 6 bases from J, with 21 bases between. CDR1 is MDHEN, CDR2 SYDVKM, per germline. The CDR3 contains 16 residues. The CDR3: CASSSLVAGYGNEQFF. The CDR3 DNA follows: TGTGCCAGCAGCTCCCTTGTGGCGGGATATGGCAATGAGCAGTTCTTC.

CDR3 region: CASSFSVSMNTEAFF. CDR3 nucleotide sequence: TGTGCCAGCAGCTTCTCTGTTTCGATGAACACTGAAGCTTTCTTT. The rearrangement uses TRBV7-2 and TRBJ1-1; no reliable D call. CDR3 length: 15 residues. Per the germline V gene, CDR1 is SGHTA and CDR2 is FQGNSA. Deletions cut 3 bases from V and 0 bases from J, with 11 bases between.

The V call is TRBV6-6, the J call TRBJ1-4; D gene uncertain. The CDR3 covers 15 residues. The germline CDR1 and CDR2 sequences are MNHNY and SVGAGI (reference sequence). The V end lost 0 bases, the J end lost 1 base, and 6 bases lay between the germline ends. DNA for the CDR3: TGTGCCAGCAGTTACTCGGTTCGAACTAATGAAAAACTGTTTTTT. Translation gives CASSYSVRTNEKLFF.

This sequence joins TRBV28 and TRBJ2-5; 7 bases align to TRBD2. The CDR3 sequence is 13 residues long. Trimming cost V 11 bases and J 5 bases; bases outside gene matches: 11. The germline gives CDR1 MDHEN, CDR2 SYDVKM. The CDR3 DNA reads as TGTGCCTTACGATTGGGGGGAGGGGAGACCCAGTACTTC. Its protein is CALRLGGGETQYF. Together with reference TRBV28 and TRBJ2-5, the CDR3 gives the full variable domain: DVKVTQSSRYLVKRTGEKVFLECVQDMDHENMFWYRQDPGLGLRLIYFSYDVKMKEKGDIPEGYSVSREKKERFSLILESASTNQTSMYLCALRLGGGETQYFGPGTRLLVL.

This rearrangement joins TRBV6-1 to TRBJ1-2; no clear D gene. The germline gives CDR1 MNHNS, CDR2 SASEGT. The V end was cut by 3 bases, the J end by 8 bases, with 22 bases between. The CDR3 extends over 16 amino acids. In nucleotides, the CDR3 is TGTGCCAGCAGTGAGAGAGGGCCTACACCCCTGTGGGGCTACACCTTC. Protein sequence: CASSERGPTPLWGYTF.